This section outlines one TCR beta chain sequence together with its context. TCRdb keeps only in-frame clones here, not all; method: immunoSEQ multiplex PCR. This sample has 260,000 or so clones, with 83% found just once. Cohort placement rested on clinical history that participants reported themselves. The CDR3 is 13 residues long. Germline V CDR1 and CDR2: MDHEN, SYDVKM. V lost 2 bases and J 3 bases, leaving 7 bases between the germline ends. This record comes from a study of blood T cell repertoires in COVID-19. The chain combines TRBV28 with TRBJ1-2; D uncertain. The sample consisted of PBMCs or T cells enriched from blood (not recorded which). This clonotype was sampled from a woman aged 35 to 49 who had been exposed to COVID-19. The CDR3 loop reads CASSLDTYYGYTF. The CDR3 DNA is TGTGCCAGCAGTTTAGACACCTACTATGGCTACACCTTC.